This entry concerns a single T cell receptor beta chain. Its antigen is undetermined. Only in-frame clones appear in the TCRdb table, and some are missing; sequencing was by immunoSEQ multiplex PCR. The sample shows 2 million to 2.5 million clones, approximately 95% of them seen only once. This sample is drawn from a study of shared clonotypes between healthy human individuals. Overall study findings and caveats: Researchers found naive subsets generally carried larger estimated richness than memory subsets.

Germline lookup yields CDR1 SNHLY and CDR2 FYNNEI. There are 14 residues in the CDR3. Trimming removed 2 bases from V and 7 bases from J, with 11 bases in between. This chain joins TRBV2 and TRBJ1-4; D is unresolved. The receptor was isolated from a man aged 18 to 29 in good health. The source material was naive CD4+ T cells sorted from blood. The subset was: CD45RA+ positively selected. CDR3 in amino acids: CASSENSWTEKLFF. The CDR3 DNA reads as TGTGCCAGCAGTGAAAACAGCTGGACTGAAAAACTGTTTTTT.